These 19 T cell receptor beta chains share one sample of origin, sequenced in a study of blood T cell repertoires in COVID-19. Generated by immunoSEQ multiplex PCR, the TCRdb table keeps only in-frame clones and is missing some. The sample has 83,000 or so clones, about 87% seen once. The specimen sequenced was peripheral blood. Receptor source: a man older than 75 with active or convalescent COVID-19.

The rearrangement links TRBV6-5 to TRBJ1-2, with D unclear. The germline CDR1 and CDR2 sequences are MNHEY and SVGAGI. V dropped 0 bases and J dropped 8 bases, with 16 bases sitting between them. This CDR3 is built from 15 residues. Written as DNA, the CDR3 is TGTGCCAGCAGTTACTCCGCAGGCCTCACTGAAGGCTACACCTTC. Its protein is CASSYSAGLTEGYTF.

This sequence joins TRBV27 and TRBJ2-1, with 10 nucleotides matching TRBD2. Germline V gene data show CDR1 as MNHEY and CDR2 as SMNVEV (reference sequence). V lost 4 bases and J lost 5; bases outside the gene matches: 5. This CDR3 region has 15 residues. CDR3 loop: CASSSRAGGNNEQFF. CDR3 nucleotides: TGTGCCAGCAGTTCCCGAGCGGGAGGGAACAATGAGCAGTTCTTC.

The chain recombines TRBV30 with TRBJ1-2, with D possibly matching TRBD1 (5 bases). In germline, CDR1 is GTSNPN, CDR2 SVGIG (reference sequence). Trimming stripped 0 bases from V and 1 base from J, with 9 bases between. The CDR3 is made up of 14 amino acids. CDR3 sequence (DNA): TGTGCCTGGAGTGTCGGGCAGGGTAACTATGGCTACACCTTC. Its translation is CAWSVGQGNYGYTF.

V is TRBV3-1 (or the pseudogene TRBV3-2) and J is TRBJ2-5; D gene ambiguous. V lost 0 bases and J 4 bases, leaving 3 bases between the germline ends. CDR1 is LGHDT and CDR2 is YNNKEL in the germline V gene (reference sequence). The CDR3 spans 12 residues. The CDR3 loop is CASSQERETQYF. In DNA, the CDR3 is TGTGCCAGCAGCCAAGAGCGAGAGACCCAGTACTTC.

This sequence joins TRBV10-3 and TRBJ1-1; no clear D gene. V was trimmed by 4 bases and J by 4 bases, leaving 10 bases between them. The CDR3 loop spans 13 amino acids. From germline, CDR1 is ENHRY and CDR2 SYGVKD. The CDR3: CAISATGSTEAFF. The CDR3 DNA reads as TGTGCCATCAGTGCGACGGGTTCCACTGAAGCTTTCTTT.

The gene calls are TRBV11-3 and TRBJ2-7; D is possibly TRBD2 (6 bases). V shed 2 bases and J shed 6 bases, with 11 bases lying between them. The CDR3 loop spans 13 amino acids. Germline CDR1 is SGHNT and CDR2 is YENEEA. The CDR3 DNA sequence: TGTGCCAGCAGCTTAAGGCGGGATTCCGAGCAGTACGTC. Amino acids: CASSLRRDSEQYV.

DNA for the CDR3: TGTGCCAGCAGGAGGGACAGGGGGTACACCGGGGAGCTGTTTTTT. Amino acids: CASRRDRGYTGELFF. The chain links TRBV6-5 to TRBJ2-2; TRBD1 aligns across 11 bases. With 6 bases clipped from V and 3 bases from J, the junction kept 3 bases outside the gene matches. CDR3 length equals 15 residues. Germline assignment: CDR1 MNHEY and CDR2 SVGAGI.

CDR3 in DNA: TGCGCCAGCACCCCGACAGGTGCAACTAATGAAAAACTGTTTTTT. It encodes CASTPTGATNEKLFF. V is TRBV5-1 and J is TRBJ1-4; perhaps TRBD1 as D (6 bases). Between the trimmed V and J ends, which lost 6 bases and 0 bases, there was a span of 12 bases. This CDR3 spans 15 amino acids. Germline V gene lookup returns CDR1 SGHRS and CDR2 YFSETQ. Looking up the rest from reference TRBV5-1 and TRBJ1-4 gives the full variable domain: KAGVTQTPRYLIKTRGQQVTLSCSPISGHRSVSWYQQTPGQGLQFLFEYFSETQRNKGNFPGRFSGRQFSNSRSEMNVSTLELGDSALYLCASTPTGATNEKLFFGSGTQLSVL.

This sequence joins TRBV5-1 and TRBJ2-3, with D maybe TRBD2 (5 bases). This CDR3 is 12 amino acids long. Germline CDR1 SGHRS, CDR2 YFSETQ. V dropped 0 bases and J dropped 6 bases, with 5 bases sitting between them. The CDR3 nucleotides are TGCGCCAGCAGCTTGGAGCGGGATACGCAGTATTTT. This translates into CASSLERDTQYF.

This chain links TRBV7-9 with TRBJ1-6; 7 bases match TRBD1. Germline V CDR1 and CDR2: SEHNR, FQNEAQ (reference sequence). V trimming: 5 bases; J trimming: 7 bases; junction bases outside the gene matches: 8. The CDR3 is 15 amino acids. CDR3 amino acids: CASSPGTATNSPLHF. The DNA for the CDR3 is TGTGCCAGCAGCCCGGGGACAGCTACCAATTCACCCCTCCACTTT.

This clone was detected a few times. The chain joins TRBV3-1 (or the pseudogene TRBV3-2) to TRBJ1-6, with D uncertain. Germline CDR1 reads LGHDT; CDR2 reads YNNKEL (reference sequence). The CDR3 is made up of 15 amino acids. V lost 1 base, J lost 7 bases, and 11 bases lay in between. CDR3 nucleotide sequence: TGTGCCAGCAGCCAAGCGCGGAGAGGCAATTCACCCCTCCACTTT. Its translation is CASSQARRGNSPLHF.

The chain employs TRBV15 and TRBJ1-5, with D perhaps TRBD1 (5 bases). CDR3 length: 14 residues. The germline CDR1 and CDR2 sequences are LNHNV and YYDKDF (reference sequence). Trimming shortened V by 6 bases and J by 5 bases, and 14 bases separated the two germline ends. CDR3 sequence: CATSSKGQYQPQHF. The CDR3 DNA reads as TGTGCCACCAGTTCGAAGGGGCAGTATCAGCCCCAGCATTTT.

J is TRBJ2-5 and V is TRBV5-4, with 8 bases fitting TRBD2. Germline lookup yields CDR1 SGHNT and CDR2 YYREEE (reference sequence). CDR3 length equals 15 residues. J gave up 3 bases and V 4 bases, and 8 bases lay outside the gene matches. The CDR3, as DNA: TGTGCCAGCAGCCCAGGGTCGCGGGGGGAAGAGACCCAGTACTTC. Protein: CASSPGSRGEETQYF.

As concerns this clone: One end of the junction is discordant with germline, which a read error may explain. V gene TRBV9 combines with J gene TRBJ2-1; the D gene is possibly TRBD2 (7 bases). CDR3 length: 16 residues. The germline gives CDR1 SGDLS, CDR2 YYNGEE. The CDR3 protein is CARSVAVGGAGNEQFF. The CDR3 DNA is TGTGCCCGCAGCGTAGCTGTGGGGGGGGCGGGCAATGAGCAGTTCTTC.

The rearrangement uses TRBV11-2 and TRBJ2-7; weak D call: TRBD2 (5 bases). V was clipped by 1 base and J by 3 bases, with 13 bases between them. Per germline, CDR1 SGHAT and CDR2 FQNNGV. The CDR3 is made up of 15 amino acids. In nucleotides, the CDR3 is TGTGCCAGCAGCTTAGTTGCTAGCAGGTACTACGAGCAGTACGTC. Its protein product is CASSLVASRYYEQYV.

This sequence joins TRBV5-1 and TRBJ2-2, with D tentatively TRBD1 (5 bases). The germline CDR1 and CDR2 sequences are SGHRS and YFSETQ. The V end was cut by 6 bases, the J end by 0 bases, with 9 bases between. The CDR3 runs 14 residues. This chain's CDR3 is CASKTDPNTGELFF. As DNA, the CDR3 is TGCGCCAGCAAGACAGACCCGAACACCGGGGAGCTGTTTTTT.

The chain carries TRBV6-5 and TRBJ1-2; 10 bases line up with TRBD1. This CDR3 region has 14 residues. CDR1 MNHEY and CDR2 SVGAGI come from the germline V gene. The ends lost 7 bases at V and 7 bases at J; junction bases unmatched: 9. In nucleotides, the CDR3 is TGTGCCAGCACCCCGGGACAGGGGTTGGGTGGCTACACCTTC. The encoded protein is CASTPGQGLGGYTF.

This clone occurred once. The chain combines TRBV19 with TRBJ1-4, with 7 positions matching TRBD1. Trimming removed 4 bases from V and 6 bases from J; junction bases left unmatched: 2. The CDR3 covers 13 residues. Germline CDR1 is LNHDA and CDR2 is SQIVND (reference sequence). CDR3 sequence (DNA): TGTGCCAGTAGTACAGACAGGGATGAAAAACTGTTTTTT. Translation: CASSTDRDEKLFF.

In DNA, the CDR3 is TGTGCCAGCAGCTTAATGGGGACTAGCGGGGAGTATTTT. This encodes CASSLMGTSGEYF. The chain is built from TRBV7-9 and TRBJ2-3, with 13 bases fitting TRBD2. Germline assignment: CDR1 SEHNR and CDR2 FQNEAQ (reference sequence). Losses at the gene ends were 2 bases for V and 13 bases for J; bases not matched to a gene: 3. CDR3 length: 13 residues.